The entry below gives a single TCR beta chain sequence along with its context. This clonotype appeared a few times. Its antigen remains undetermined. No much larger clone is present one base from it, and per-base qualities are unavailable. This sample stems from a study of regulatory T cells in long-lasting Graves disease (dated by TCRdb to about 2021). The study in broad terms: Newly diagnosed Graves' disease patients had taken antithyroid drugs for less than 3 months. Persistent Graves' disease patients were compared with newly diagnosed Graves' disease patients by peripheral blood TCR sequencing and RNA sequencing. A total of some 33 samples were covered by TCR sequencing, comprising roughly 13 persistent and about 20 newly diagnosed Graves' disease patients. The study was registered as a clinical trial and conducted in China.

The research as a whole found: The small sample size was acknowledged by the authors as a limitation that may reduce accuracy. Only peripheral blood was studied, because thyroid tissue, the primary lesion, was inaccessible. Sequencing and analysis were limited to the TCR beta chain. Preferential use of TRBV28, TRBJ1-2 and TRBJ2-5 was observed in persistent disease, whereas TRBV20-1 and TRBJ2-1 were favored in newly diagnosed disease. Compared with newly diagnosed patients, persistent Graves' disease patients had lower TCR Shannon entropy and fewer highly expanded clones, which suggests clonal expansion. More public clonotypes were shared among persistent patients (under 3,000) than among newly diagnosed patients (966).

The library was built by means of multiplex PCR. The reads were generated on an Illumina HiSeq 4000. CDR3 regions were amplified by Arm-PCR with iRepertoire HTBI primers to construct TCR beta libraries. Before sequencing, the PCR products underwent gel purification. In the original analysis: Gene usage analysis of CDR3 amino acid clonotypes relied on the roughly 58 TRBV and over 13 TRBJ segments identified across samples. Filtered high-quality paired reads were merged into contigs using COPE and FqMerger. Contigs were aligned with BLAST to IMGT TRBV, TRBD and TRBJ reference genes, and CDR3 was defined per IMGT. Any clonotype with a frequency above 0.1% was classified as a highly expanded clone. Shannon entropy was used to measure repertoire diversity, and the Gini coefficient was used to measure V-J evenness. Public clonotypes were defined as clonotypes shared by more than one individual. In-frame beta chains were kept once TCRdb had trimmed the public reads at Q25 with fastp and called clones with MiXCR. CDR3 protein sequences are deduplicated, and each keeps its most common genes and DNA. It is TCRdb's table, rather than the study itself, that gives the V and J calls and clone size. In all, the sample holds hundreds of thousands of distinct CDR3 sequences, and roughly 14% of those were seen once. The ten largest clonotypes hold roughly 9.7% of the sample.

The sample's time point, from its label and the paper: newly diagnosed GD, antithyroid drugs for less than 3 months. RNA was extracted from PBMCs in TRIzol for both TCR sequencing and RNA sequencing. The diagnosis of Graves' disease followed American Thyroid Association guidelines. Recruitment of patients was carried out at an endocrinology department in Xi'an, China. Each patient gave 9 to 10 milliliters of peripheral blood, collected in an EDTA anticoagulant tube. Ficoll Paque Plus density gradient separation was used to isolate PBMCs, and no additional T cell sorting was done. An Agilent 2100 Bioanalyzer and agarose gel were used to assess RNA quality, and a NanoDrop 2000 was used to measure RNA concentration. Including cysteine and phenylalanine, the CDR3 has 12 amino acids. The CDR3 DNA has 36 bases and is translated from base 1. CDR1 and CDR2 are read off the germline V gene as KGHSH and LQKENI. The junction carries 13 bases between V and J, which are trimmed by 4 bases and 9 bases respectively.

This same sample was also taken into another study, of T cells in Graves' hyperthyroidism and ophthalmopathy. From the second report: Stable Graves' hyperthyroidism was defined as the absence of progression to ophthalmopathy over 18 months of follow-up. Hyperthyroidism patients were newly diagnosed, with disease duration under 2 months, and aged 18 to 65 years. Exclusion was applied to patients with uncontrolled infections, other autoimmune diseases, pregnancy or lactation. Diagnoses relied on clinical symptoms, serum thyroxine and TRAb, thyroid ultrasound and orbital computed tomography. For the first round of RT-PCR on the TCR CDR3, the HTBI primer set was used together with the Qiagen OneStep RT-PCR kit. Most expanded thyroid clonotypes (frequency above 0.001) were also found in blood, which suggests that blood repertoires may mirror thyroid immune responses. A 13 V-J signature model separated ophthalmopathy from stable hyperthyroidism, with approximately 87% sensitivity and about 81% specificity in cross-validation and 80%/75% in testing. In validation, the model predicted progression to ophthalmopathy a median of about 6.5 months before onset, with around 70% sensitivity and about 72% specificity. A discovery cohort of about a hundred patients, approximately 45 with Graves' ophthalmopathy and approximately 55 with stable Graves' hyperthyroidism, was used to find distinguishing TCR V-J signatures. Whether ophthalmopathy could be predicted prospectively was tested in an independent validation cohort made up of fewer than 20 hyperthyroidism patients plus 17 patients who later progressed to ophthalmopathy. The 100 or so discovery patients were randomly split 7:3 into training and test sets. In roughly six Graves' hyperthyroidism patients, the study also compared T-cell repertoires from thyroid tissue with T-cell repertoires from blood. After blood sampling, hyperthyroidism patients were treated with methimazole at a starting dose of 30 mg daily, and ophthalmopathy patients were treated with high-dose intravenous methylprednisolone. Libraries were constructed in a second round of multiplex PCR, after which size selection and purification were performed. Libraries were sequenced paired-end with 100 bp reads on an Illumina HiSeq2000. SOAPnuke was used to process the raw data, removing reads that contained adapters or uncalled bases, had a mean Phred below 15, or lacked an exact match to the constant primer or identifier. COPE v1.2.5 was used to merge high-quality paired reads, and clonotypes were defined as unique nucleotide sequences. Clonotypes were aligned to IMGT TRBV, TRBD and TRBJ reference segments using MiTCR v1.1. Analysis was restricted to V-J combinations with a frequency above 0.0001, which covered roughly 99% of repertoires. The TCS score was defined as F50 (clonal expansion) divided by E x V (chaos), with BLOSUM62-based TCRdist calculated between CDR3 peptides within each V-J. Welch's t-statistics and random forest reduced fewer than 600 V-J features to 13, which were used in a naive Bayes classifier (R e1071). Sample size was not statistically predetermined, and investigators were not blinded to group allocation. According to the paper, TCR Vbeta CDR3 sequencing was carried out on 135 peripheral blood samples, which came from under 50 ophthalmopathy, under 85 hyperthyroidism and approximately 17 progressor patients.

This clonotype was sampled from a man aged 25-45 years with Graves disease. Donor details come from another sample of the same person, matched by shared clones. The chain couples TRBV18 to TRBJ2-7, with TRBD2 tentatively as D gene (6 bases match). Source: peripheral blood mononuclear cells (PBMCs), taken at new diagnosis, from a patient treated with antithyroid drugs. CDR3 sequence: CASSLEEEGQYF. The DNA reads as follows: TGTGCCAGCTCACTAGAAGAGGAGGGGCAGTACTTC.